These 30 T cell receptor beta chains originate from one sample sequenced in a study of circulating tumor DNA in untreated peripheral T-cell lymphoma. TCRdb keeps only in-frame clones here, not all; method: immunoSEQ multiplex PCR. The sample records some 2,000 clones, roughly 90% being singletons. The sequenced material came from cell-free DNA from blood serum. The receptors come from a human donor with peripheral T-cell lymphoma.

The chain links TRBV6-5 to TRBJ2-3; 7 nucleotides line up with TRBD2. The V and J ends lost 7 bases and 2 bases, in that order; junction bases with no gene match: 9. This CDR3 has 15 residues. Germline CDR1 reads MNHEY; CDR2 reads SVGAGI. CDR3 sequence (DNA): TGTGCCAGCACGACGGGCGGGGGACCCACAGATACGCAGTATTTT. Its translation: CASTTGGGPTDTQYF.

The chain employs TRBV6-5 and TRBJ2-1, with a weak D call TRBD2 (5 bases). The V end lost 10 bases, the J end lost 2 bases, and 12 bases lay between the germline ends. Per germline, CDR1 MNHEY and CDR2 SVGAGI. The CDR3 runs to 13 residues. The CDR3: CATYYGAYNEQFF. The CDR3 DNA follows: TGTGCCACCTACTACGGGGCCTACAATGAGCAGTTCTTC.

As DNA, the CDR3 is TGCGCCAGCAGCAAAGGAGCAGGGGCGAACACTGAAGCTTTCTTT. It is translated as CASSKGAGANTEAFF. The V and J genes are TRBV5-1 and TRBJ1-1, with a tentative D call TRBD1 (6 bases). This CDR3 spans 15 amino acids. V lost 4 bases, J lost 1 base, and 14 bases lay in between. Per germline, CDR1 SGHRS and CDR2 YFSETQ.

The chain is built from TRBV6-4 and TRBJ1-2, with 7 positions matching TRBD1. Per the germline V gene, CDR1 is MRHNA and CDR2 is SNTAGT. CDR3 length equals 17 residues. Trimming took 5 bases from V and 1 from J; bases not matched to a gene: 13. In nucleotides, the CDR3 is TGTGCCAGCAGTCAAGTTCCAGGGGGGCCGATTAACTATGGCTACACCTTC. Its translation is CASSQVPGGPINYGYTF.

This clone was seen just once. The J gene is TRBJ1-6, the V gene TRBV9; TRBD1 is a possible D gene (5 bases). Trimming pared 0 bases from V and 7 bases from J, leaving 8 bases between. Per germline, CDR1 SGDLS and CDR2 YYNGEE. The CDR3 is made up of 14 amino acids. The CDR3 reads CASSVAQGNSPLHF. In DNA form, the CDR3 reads TGTGCCAGCAGCGTAGCCCAGGGCAATTCACCCCTCCACTTT.

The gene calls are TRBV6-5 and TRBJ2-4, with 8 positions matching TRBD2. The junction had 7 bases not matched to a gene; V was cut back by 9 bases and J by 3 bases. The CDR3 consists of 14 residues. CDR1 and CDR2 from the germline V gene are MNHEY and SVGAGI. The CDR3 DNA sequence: TGTGCCAGTAGCGACGGGGGGGTCAAAAACATTCAGTACTTC. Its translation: CASSDGGVKNIQYF.

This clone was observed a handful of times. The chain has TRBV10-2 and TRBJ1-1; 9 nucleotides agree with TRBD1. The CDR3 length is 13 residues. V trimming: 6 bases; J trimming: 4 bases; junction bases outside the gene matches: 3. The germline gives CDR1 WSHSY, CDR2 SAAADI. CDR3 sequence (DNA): TGCGCCAGCAGAGGGGACAGGGCCACTGAAGCTTTCTTT. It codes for CASRGDRATEAFF.

In DNA form, the CDR3 reads TGCAGTGCTCTAGGTTCTGGTGGCTACACCTTC. It yields the protein CSALGSGGYTF. The V call is TRBV20-1, the J call TRBJ1-2; the D is unclear. The germline gives CDR1 DFQATT, CDR2 SNEGSKA (reference sequence). CDR3 length: 11 residues. Trimming took 5 bases from V and 7 from J, leaving 11 bases between them.

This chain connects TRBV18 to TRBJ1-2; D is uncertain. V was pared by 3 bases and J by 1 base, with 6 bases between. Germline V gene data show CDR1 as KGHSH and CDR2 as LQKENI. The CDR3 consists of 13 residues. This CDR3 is CASSPDVNYGYTF. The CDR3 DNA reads TGTGCCAGCTCACCGGACGTTAACTATGGCTACACCTTC.

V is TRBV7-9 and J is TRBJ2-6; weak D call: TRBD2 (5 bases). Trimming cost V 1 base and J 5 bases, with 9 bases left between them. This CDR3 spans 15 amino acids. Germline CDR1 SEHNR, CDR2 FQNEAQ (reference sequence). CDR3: CASSLVAHRANVLTF. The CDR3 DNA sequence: TGTGCCAGCAGCTTAGTAGCGCATAGGGCCAACGTCCTGACTTTC.

For the CDR3, the DNA is TGTGCCAGCAGTCCCCTGACAGGGTACTATGGCTACACCTTC. It translates to CASSPLTGYYGYTF. This chain uses TRBV27 with TRBJ1-2, with 7 bases identical to TRBD1. Unmatched junction bases numbered 6, after V lost 5 bases and J lost 3 bases. CDR1 MNHEY and CDR2 SMNVEV come from the germline V gene (reference sequence). This CDR3 is 14 amino acids long.

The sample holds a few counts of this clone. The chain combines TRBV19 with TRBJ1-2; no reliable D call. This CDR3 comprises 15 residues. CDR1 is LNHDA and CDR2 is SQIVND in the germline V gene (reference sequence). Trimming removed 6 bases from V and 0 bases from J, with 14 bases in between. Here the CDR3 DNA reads TGTGCCAGTAGCCCGATGCGGGTGACTAACTATGGCTACACCTTC. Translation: CASSPMRVTNYGYTF.

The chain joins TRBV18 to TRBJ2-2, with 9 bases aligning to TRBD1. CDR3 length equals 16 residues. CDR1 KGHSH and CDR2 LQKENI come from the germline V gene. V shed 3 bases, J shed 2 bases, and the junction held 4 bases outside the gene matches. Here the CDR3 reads CASSPTTGGNTGELFF. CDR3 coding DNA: TGTGCCAGCTCACCGACGACAGGGGGAAACACCGGGGAGCTGTTTTTT. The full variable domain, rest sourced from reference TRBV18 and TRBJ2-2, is NAGVMQNPRHLVRRRGQEARLRCSPMKGHSHVYWYRQLPEEGLKFMVYLQKENIIDESGMPKERFSAEFPKEGPSILRIQQVVRGDSAAYFCASSPTTGGNTGELFFGEGSRLTVL.

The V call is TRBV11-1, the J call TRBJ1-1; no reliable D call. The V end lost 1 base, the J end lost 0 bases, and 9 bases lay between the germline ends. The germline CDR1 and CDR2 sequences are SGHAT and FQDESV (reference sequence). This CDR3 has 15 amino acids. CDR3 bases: TGTGCCAGCAGCTTAGGACCGCGGCTGAACACTGAAGCTTTCTTT. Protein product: CASSLGPRLNTEAFF.

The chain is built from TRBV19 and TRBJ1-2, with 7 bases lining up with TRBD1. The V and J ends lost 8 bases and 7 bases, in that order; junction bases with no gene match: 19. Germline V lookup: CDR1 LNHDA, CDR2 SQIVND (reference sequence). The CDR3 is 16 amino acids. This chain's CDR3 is CASANPPGTDIFGYTF. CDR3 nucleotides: TGTGCCAGTGCAAACCCCCCCGGGACAGATATCTTTGGCTACACCTTC.

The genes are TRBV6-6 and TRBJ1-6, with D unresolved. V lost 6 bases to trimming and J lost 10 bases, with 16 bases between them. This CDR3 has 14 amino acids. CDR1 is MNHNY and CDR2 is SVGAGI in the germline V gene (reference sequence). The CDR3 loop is CASSLGSSASPLHF. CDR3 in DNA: TGTGCCAGCAGCCTCGGGAGCTCCGCATCACCCCTCCACTTT.

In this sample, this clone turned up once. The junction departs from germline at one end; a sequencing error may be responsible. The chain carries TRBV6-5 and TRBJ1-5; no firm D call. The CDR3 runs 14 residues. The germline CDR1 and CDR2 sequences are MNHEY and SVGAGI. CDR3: CANSYSRGFQPQHF. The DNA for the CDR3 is TGTGCCAACAGTTACTCGAGAGGGTTTCAGCCCCAGCATTTT.

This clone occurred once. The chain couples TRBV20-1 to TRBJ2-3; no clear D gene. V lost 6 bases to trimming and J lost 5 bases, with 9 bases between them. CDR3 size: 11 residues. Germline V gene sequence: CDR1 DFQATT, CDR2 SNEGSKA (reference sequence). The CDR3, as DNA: TGCAGTGCCTCATTTAGAGATACGCAGTATTTT. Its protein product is CSASFRDTQYF.

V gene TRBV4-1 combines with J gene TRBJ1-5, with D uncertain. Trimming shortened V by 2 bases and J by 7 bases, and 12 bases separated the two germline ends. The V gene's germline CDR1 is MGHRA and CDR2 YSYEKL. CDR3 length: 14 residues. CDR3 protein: CASSQSIRNQPQHF. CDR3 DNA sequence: TGCGCCAGCAGCCAATCTATAAGAAACCAGCCCCAGCATTTT.

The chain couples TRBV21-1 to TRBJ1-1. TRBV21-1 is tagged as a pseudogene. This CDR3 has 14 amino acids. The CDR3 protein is CASPGLGEMTEAFF. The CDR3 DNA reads TGTGCCAGCCCCGGGTTAGGGGAGATGACTGAAGCTTTCTTT.

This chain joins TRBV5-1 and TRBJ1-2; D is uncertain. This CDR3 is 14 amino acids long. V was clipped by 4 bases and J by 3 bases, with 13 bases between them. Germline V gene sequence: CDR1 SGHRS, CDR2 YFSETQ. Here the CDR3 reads CASSPDGRHYGYTF. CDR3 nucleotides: TGCGCCAGCAGCCCGGACGGCAGGCACTATGGCTACACCTTC. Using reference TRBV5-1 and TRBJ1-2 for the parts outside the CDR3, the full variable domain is KAGVTQTPRYLIKTRGQQVTLSCSPISGHRSVSWYQQTPGQGLQFLFEYFSETQRNKGNFPGRFSGRQFSNSRSEMNVSTLELGDSALYLCASSPDGRHYGYTFGSGTRLTVV.

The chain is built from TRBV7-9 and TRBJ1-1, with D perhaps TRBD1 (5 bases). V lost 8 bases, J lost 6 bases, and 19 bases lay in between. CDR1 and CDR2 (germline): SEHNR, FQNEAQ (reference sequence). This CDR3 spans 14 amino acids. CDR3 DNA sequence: TGTGCCAGCGGCAGGGACGTCGGTAGCGCTGAAGCTTTCTTT. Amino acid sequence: CASGRDVGSAEAFF.

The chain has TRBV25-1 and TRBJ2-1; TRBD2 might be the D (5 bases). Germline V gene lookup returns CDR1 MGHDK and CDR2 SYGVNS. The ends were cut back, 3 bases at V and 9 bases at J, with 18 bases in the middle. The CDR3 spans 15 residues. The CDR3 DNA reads TGTGCCAGCAGTGACCACGGACTTACGGGCGGTGAGCAGTTCTTC. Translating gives CASSDHGLTGGEQFF. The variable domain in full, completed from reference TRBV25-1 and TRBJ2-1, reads EADIYQTPRYLVIGTGKKITLECSQTMGHDKMYWYQQDPGMELHLIHYSYGVNSTEKGDLSSESTVSRIRTEHFPLTLESARPSHTSQYLCASSDHGLTGGEQFFGPGTRLTVL.

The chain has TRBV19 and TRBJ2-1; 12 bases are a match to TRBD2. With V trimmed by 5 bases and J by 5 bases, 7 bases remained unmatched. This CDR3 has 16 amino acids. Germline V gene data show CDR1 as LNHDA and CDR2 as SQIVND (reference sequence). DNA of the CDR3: TGTGCCAGTAGTTCCAGCCTAGCGGGGGGGCACAATGAGCAGTTCTTC. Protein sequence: CASSSSLAGGHNEQFF.

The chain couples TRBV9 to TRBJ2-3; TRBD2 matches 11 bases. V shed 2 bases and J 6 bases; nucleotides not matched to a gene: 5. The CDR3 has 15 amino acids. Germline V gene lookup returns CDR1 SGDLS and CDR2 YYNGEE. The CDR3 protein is CASSVRLAGTDTQYF. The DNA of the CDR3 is TGTGCCAGCAGCGTGCGACTAGCGGGAACGGATACGCAGTATTTT.

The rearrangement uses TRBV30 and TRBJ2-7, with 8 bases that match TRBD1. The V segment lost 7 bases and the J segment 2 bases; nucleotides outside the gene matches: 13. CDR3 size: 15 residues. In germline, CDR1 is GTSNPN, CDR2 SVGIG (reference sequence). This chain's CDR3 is CAYNLDRDFPYEQYF. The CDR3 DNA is TGTGCCTACAACCTGGACAGGGACTTTCCCTACGAGCAGTACTTC.

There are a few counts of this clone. CDR3 residues: CASSLSGSTTEAFF. The CDR3 DNA reads as TGCGCCAGCAGCTTATCGGGCTCTACGACAGAAGCTTTCTTT. This chain links TRBV5-1 with TRBJ1-1; D is unresolved. Germline CDR1 SGHRS, CDR2 YFSETQ. The CDR3 spans 14 residues. Trimming removed 2 bases at V and 8 bases at J, with 16 bases between.

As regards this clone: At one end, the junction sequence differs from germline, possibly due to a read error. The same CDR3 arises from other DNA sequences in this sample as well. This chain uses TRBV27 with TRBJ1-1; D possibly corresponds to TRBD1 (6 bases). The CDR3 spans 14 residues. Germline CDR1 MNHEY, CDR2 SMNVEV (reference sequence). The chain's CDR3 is CASSWGGGGTEAFF. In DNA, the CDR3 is TGTGCCAGCAGTTGGGGGGGTGGGGGCACTGAAGCTTTTTTT.

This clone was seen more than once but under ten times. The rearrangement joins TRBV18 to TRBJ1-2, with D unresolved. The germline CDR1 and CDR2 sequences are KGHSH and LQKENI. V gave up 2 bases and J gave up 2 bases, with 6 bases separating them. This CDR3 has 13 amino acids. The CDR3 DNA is TGTGCCAGCTCACCATCCAAAAACTATGGCTACACCTTC. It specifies CASSPSKNYGYTF.

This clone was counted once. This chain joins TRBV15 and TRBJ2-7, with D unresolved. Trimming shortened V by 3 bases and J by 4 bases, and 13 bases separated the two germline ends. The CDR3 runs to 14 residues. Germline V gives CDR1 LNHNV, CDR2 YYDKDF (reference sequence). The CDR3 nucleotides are TGTGCCACCAGCAGGTCGGGTTTCGGATACGAGCAGTACTTC. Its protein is CATSRSGFGYEQYF.